This record concerns one TCR beta chain sequence. No antigen is known for it. From germline, CDR1 is SNHLY and CDR2 FYNNEI. Trimming took 4 bases from V and 0 from J, leaving 7 bases between them. The CDR3 is made up of 14 amino acids. PCR amplification relied on 60 Vbeta primers (plus 13 Jbeta primers). Using immunoSEQ multiplex PCR, the repertoire was profiled, and TCRdb retains in-frame clones only, with some absent. The sample holds 100,000 to 150,000 clones, 80% to 90% seen once. The data belong to a study of cytomegalovirus exposure and HLA in healthy donors. General study points: Later on, an analysis tied 15,000 to 20,000 TCR beta sequences to HLA alleles at 0.05 false discovery rate. The CMV antigen specificity of a few CMV-associated chains was confirmed through in vitro analysis. Reported performance of the classifier showed diagnosis of cytomegalovirus status with high specificity and sensitivity.

This sequence joins TRBV2 and TRBJ1-5; D gene ambiguous. Sample: PBMCs. This clonotype was obtained from a woman in her 30s in good health and CMV-seronegative. In nucleotides, the CDR3 is TGTGCCAGCAGTGTAACAGCTAGCAATCAGCCCCAGCATTTT. Translation gives CASSVTASNQPQHF.